The 8 T cell receptor beta chains below were found in one sample sequenced in a study of preoperative IRX-2 immunotherapy in early breast cancer. This sample's treatment: preoperative locoregional IRX-2 cytokine immunotherapy. Profiled with immunoSEQ multiplex PCR; TCRdb holds only in-frame clones, not every one. The sample contains 35,000 to 45,000 clones, roughly 82% of which appear only once. The starting material was lymph node tissue, obtained after IRX-2 immunotherapy. These receptors were obtained from a human donor with breast cancer.

The V call is TRBV19, the J call TRBJ1-1, with D tentatively TRBD1 (6 bases). Germline V lookup: CDR1 LNHDA, CDR2 SQIVND (reference sequence). The CDR3 covers 15 residues. V shed 8 bases and J shed 7 bases, with 23 bases lying between them. Written as DNA, the CDR3 is TGTGCCAGTGGCAACCAAAACAGGGCCATGGGTGAAGCTTTCTTT. Protein: CASGNQNRAMGEAFF.

This sequence joins TRBV22-1 and TRBJ2-3; no DNA check was done on the table's D call, TRBD1. TRBV22-1 has pseudogene status. The CDR3 length is 15 residues. This chain's CDR3 is CASSPGTGGPDTQYF. DNA of the CDR3: TGTGCCAGCAGTCCGGGGACAGGGGGACCAGATACGCAGTATTTT.

V and J are TRBV11-3 and TRBJ1-2; D is unresolved. CDR1 and CDR2 (germline): SGHNT, YENEEA. The CDR3 totals 15 residues. Between the trimmed V and J ends, which lost 1 base and 7 bases, there was a span of 16 bases. CDR3 in DNA: TGTGCCAGCAGCTTAGGCGCGGCCACTGCGGGTGGCTACACCTTC. Amino acids: CASSLGAATAGGYTF.

In DNA form, the CDR3 reads TGTGCCACCAGCAGTGGGGCGGGGGCGTCCTTGGGGGAGACCCAGTACTTC. As protein: CATSSGAGASLGETQYF. V gene TRBV15 combines with J gene TRBJ2-5; a possible D gene is TRBD2 (7 bases). Germline assignment: CDR1 LNHNV and CDR2 YYDKDF (reference sequence). There are 17 residues in the CDR3. The V gene lost 3 bases and the J gene lost 5 bases, with 22 bases spanning the gap.

The CDR3 DNA sequence: TGCGCCAGCAGCGAGACAGGGGGACAAGAAGAGACCCAGTACTTC. Translation gives CASSETGGQEETQYF. The chain carries TRBV5-1 and TRBJ2-5, with 9 bases matching TRBD1. V shed 4 bases and J 3 bases; nucleotides not matched to a gene: 7. Germline CDR1 is SGHRS and CDR2 is YFSETQ. The CDR3 runs to 15 residues.

This clone was recorded only once. This chain links TRBV11-3 with TRBJ2-4, with 11 bases that match TRBD2. Germline trimming cut 3 bases from V and 5 bases from J; bases unmatched to any gene: 6. The CDR3 sequence is 16 residues long. Germline CDR1 is SGHNT and CDR2 is YENEEA. CDR3 loop: CASSLTSGAGQNIQYF. The CDR3 coding sequence is TGTGCCAGCAGCTTGACTAGCGGGGCTGGCCAAAACATTCAGTACTTC.

This chain joins TRBV28 and TRBJ1-6, with no clear D. CDR3 size: 15 residues. V lost 4 bases and J 11 bases, leaving 18 bases between the germline ends. Germline V gives CDR1 MDHEN, CDR2 SYDVKM. In nucleotides, the CDR3 is TGTGCCAGCAGTTCAATGGACCGGAACGGTCCACCCCTCCACTTT. This encodes CASSSMDRNGPPLHF.

The chain employs TRBV7-1 and TRBJ1-2; D is uncertain. TRBV7-1 is assigned to the ORF class and has an uncertain function. The CDR3 is made up of 13 amino acids. Trimming took off 7 bases at V and 2 bases at J, with 11 bases between the two ends. This chain's CDR3 is CASTPDRNYGYTF. CDR3 sequence (DNA): TGTGCCAGCACCCCTGACCGAAACTATGGCTACACCTTC.